Below, 7 T cell receptor beta chains from the same sample are listed, as sequenced in a study of blood T cell repertoires in COVID-19. Sequencing was performed with immunoSEQ multiplex PCR; in TCRdb, only in-frame clones are kept and a portion is missing. The sample includes 85,000 to 130,000 clones, approximately 84% of them seen just once. Sequenced input: peripheral blood. Source of these receptors: a man aged 60 to 69 with acute or convalescent COVID-19.

The chain uses TRBV5-1 and TRBJ2-7, with TRBD1 matching over 8 bases. V was clipped by 0 bases and J by 2 bases; unmatched bases: 4. Looked up from germline, CDR1 is SGHRS and CDR2 is YFSETQ. This CDR3 has 15 amino acids. The CDR3 protein is CASSLADRAPYEQYV. The CDR3 coding sequence is TGCGCCAGCAGCTTGGCGGACAGGGCTCCCTACGAGCAGTACGTC.

This chain joins TRBV10-3 and TRBJ1-5; D not resolved. Germline values: CDR1 ENHRY, CDR2 SYGVKD. The V gene lost 2 bases and the J gene lost 4 bases, with 9 bases spanning the gap. This CDR3 has 14 residues. The CDR3 region is CAISESSRNQPQHF. CDR3 nucleotide sequence: TGTGCCATCAGTGAGAGTTCGCGGAATCAGCCCCAGCATTTT.

This clone was observed a few times. The rearrangement uses TRBV5-1 and TRBJ2-3; 7 nucleotides line up with TRBD1. V shed 3 bases, J shed 4 bases, and the junction held 5 bases outside the gene matches. The germline CDR1 and CDR2 sequences are SGHRS and YFSETQ. The CDR3 contains 14 residues. For the CDR3, the DNA is TGCGCCAGCAGCTCCCGCGGACAGGCAGATACGCAGTATTTT. Its translation: CASSSRGQADTQYF.

This clone was observed a single time. J is TRBJ2-5 and V is TRBV10-1, with TRBD2 matching 14 bases. Germline V gene data show CDR1 as WNHNN and CDR2 as SYGVQD (reference sequence). V shed 4 bases, J shed 5 bases, and the junction held 9 bases outside the gene matches. The CDR3 extends over 17 amino acids. CDR3 amino acids: CASSGYGLAGGRETQYF. The DNA of the CDR3 is TGCGCCAGCAGTGGATACGGACTAGCGGGAGGCAGGGAGACCCAGTACTTC.

The genes are TRBV24-1 and TRBJ1-2; D gene uncertain. V was trimmed by 3 bases and J by 7 bases, leaving 14 bases between them. The CDR3 sequence is 14 residues long. Per germline, CDR1 KGHDR and CDR2 SFDVKD. The CDR3 DNA reads TGTGCCACCAGTGATCCTCAAGTCCTATCTGGCTACACCTTC. It is translated as CATSDPQVLSGYTF.

V gene TRBV19 combines with J gene TRBJ1-2, with D uncertain. Trimming stripped 3 bases from V and 8 bases from J, with 10 bases between. Germline V lookup: CDR1 LNHDA, CDR2 SQIVND (reference sequence). The CDR3 length is 12 residues. This CDR3 reads CASSIQTTGYTF. CDR3 bases: TGTGCCAGTAGTATCCAGACTACCGGCTACACCTTC.

The V gene is TRBV5-1, the J gene TRBJ2-5; 7 nucleotides agree with TRBD2. This CDR3 contains 14 residues. V was pared by 7 bases and J by 5 bases, with 11 bases of the junction left unmatched. Germline lookup yields CDR1 SGHRS and CDR2 YFSETQ. The CDR3 region is CASRSGTILETQYF. In DNA, the CDR3 is TGCGCCAGCCGGTCCGGGACTATCTTGGAGACCCAGTACTTC. The full variable domain, with the rest looked up from reference TRBV5-1 and TRBJ2-5, is KAGVTQTPRYLIKTRGQQVTLSCSPISGHRSVSWYQQTPGQGLQFLFEYFSETQRNKGNFPGRFSGRQFSNSRSEMNVSTLELGDSALYLCASRSGTILETQYFGPGTRLLVL.